These 20 T cell receptor beta chains came from one sample sequenced in a study of control samples from healthy donors and cancer patients. Using immunoSEQ multiplex PCR, the repertoire was profiled, and TCRdb retains in-frame clones only, with some absent. The sample shows roughly 100,000 clones, about 91% of them seen only once. Sequences were obtained from blood. The receptor source for this set is a woman in her late teens or twenties in good health.

The CDR3 DNA is TGTGCCAGCAGCTCTCGAGAACAGAGTCCGAACACTGAAGCTTTCTTT. As protein: CASSSREQSPNTEAFF. V usage is TRBV11-2 and J usage is TRBJ1-1; D ambiguous. V lost 4 bases, J lost 1 base, and 16 bases lay in between. CDR3 size: 16 residues. Germline CDR1 reads SGHAT; CDR2 reads FQNNGV.

This chain joins TRBV7-9 and TRBJ2-7, with D unresolved. V was clipped by 5 bases and J by 2 bases, with 13 bases between them. Germline loops: CDR1 SEHNR, CDR2 FQNEAQ (reference sequence). This CDR3 is 14 amino acids long. This chain's CDR3 is CASSARSKAYEQYF. The CDR3 DNA sequence: TGTGCCAGCAGCGCCCGCTCAAAAGCCTACGAGCAGTACTTC. Full variable domain (missing parts from reference TRBV7-9 and TRBJ2-7): DTGVSQNPRHKITKRGQNVTFRCDPISEHNRLYWYRQTLGQGPEFLTYFQNEAQLEKSRLLSDRFSAERPKGSFSTLEIQRTEQGDSAMYLCASSARSKAYEQYFGPGTRLTVT.

The chain is built from TRBV7-6 and TRBJ1-1, with D maybe TRBD1 (6 bases). The CDR3 extends over 15 amino acids. With 7 bases removed from V and 7 bases from J, the gap between germline ends came to 22 bases. Germline V CDR1 and CDR2: SGHVS, FNYEAQ. The CDR3 DNA follows: TGTGCCAGCATAAAAGGGGGAGGGGGGAGCGGTGAAGCTTTCTTT. Encoded protein: CASIKGGGGSGEAFF.

The J gene is TRBJ1-1, the V gene TRBV7-9; possibly TRBD1 for D (6 bases). Germline-derived CDR1 and CDR2 are SEHNR and FQNEAQ (reference sequence). Trimming left V 3 bases short and J 0 bases short, with 8 bases between. CDR3 size: 14 residues. The CDR3 bases are TGTGCCAGCAGCTTGGGGGGCTTGAACACTGAAGCTTTCTTT. Its protein is CASSLGGLNTEAFF.

This clone came up once. J is TRBJ2-7 and V is TRBV24-1; D might be TRBD1 or TRBD2, each matching 5 bases. V dropped 2 bases and J dropped 3 bases, with 13 bases sitting between them. Per germline, CDR1 KGHDR and CDR2 SFDVKD. The CDR3 totals 15 residues. CDR3 in DNA: TGTGCCACCAGTGATTCCGGGACGGGGTTCTACGAGCAGTACTTC. Its translation is CATSDSGTGFYEQYF.

V gene TRBV29-1 combines with J gene TRBJ1-3, with D maybe TRBD1 (6 bases). The ends were cut back, 2 bases at V and 8 bases at J, with 7 bases in the middle. This CDR3 contains 11 residues. CDR1 is SQVTM, CDR2 ANQGSEA, per germline. CDR3 sequence: CSVERTDTIYF. The CDR3 nucleotides are TGCAGCGTTGAAAGGACAGACACCATATATTTT.

The table lists this clone with a count of one. The J gene is TRBJ1-1, the V gene TRBV19; TRBD1 matches 7 bases. V dropped 3 bases and J dropped 8; count of bases not matched to a gene: 9. This CDR3 contains 14 residues. In germline, CDR1 is LNHDA, CDR2 SQIVND (reference sequence). The DNA for the CDR3 is TGTGCCAGTAGTATTTTTGCACAGGGGCGGGAAGCTTTCTTT. Its protein product is CASSIFAQGREAFF.

This chain uses TRBV7-2 with TRBJ2-3; D gene ambiguous. CDR1 and CDR2 from the germline V gene are SGHTA and FQGNSA. The CDR3 is made up of 19 amino acids. Trimming pared 4 bases from V and 2 bases from J, leaving 25 bases between. CDR3 nucleotides: TGTGCCAGCAGCTCCCTCGGCTTATTTGGCGACTGGCCCACAGATACGCAGTATTTT. It yields the protein CASSSLGLFGDWPTDTQYF.

This clone was detected once. The V and J genes are TRBV29-1 and TRBJ1-2; D might be TRBD1 (5 bases). Trimming cost V 4 bases and J 2 bases, with 8 bases left between them. The CDR3 contains 12 residues. CDR1 is SQVTM and CDR2 is ANQGSEA in the germline V gene. In DNA form, the CDR3 reads TGCAGCGTTGTTTGGGGGAACTATGGCTACACCTTC. This sequence encodes CSVVWGNYGYTF.

The chain joins TRBV6-5 to TRBJ1-1; D gene ambiguous. CDR1 MNHEY and CDR2 SVGAGI come from the germline V gene. CDR3 length: 11 amino acids. V lost 2 bases to trimming and J lost 4 bases, with 2 bases between them. DNA of the CDR3: TGTGCCAGCAGTTACCTCACTGAAGCTTTCTTT. This gives the protein CASSYLTEAFF.

The genes are TRBV12-5 and TRBJ2-1; the match to TRBD2 covers 8 bases. This CDR3 spans 19 amino acids. Trimming removed 8 bases from V and 2 bases from J; junction bases left unmatched: 20. Germline V gene data show CDR1 as LGHNT and CDR2 as FRNRAP. The CDR3 DNA sequence: TGTGCTAGTAGTATAGCTCTTGCGGGAGGAGTAGCGGCCTACAATGAGCAGTTCTTC. Encoded protein: CASSIALAGGVAAYNEQFF.

The V gene is TRBV7-3, the J gene TRBJ2-3, with D tentatively TRBD1 or TRBD2 (5 bases each). The V end was cut by 2 bases, the J end by 1 base, with 7 bases between. The CDR3 covers 14 residues. CDR1 SGHTA and CDR2 FQGTGA come from the germline V gene. This CDR3 reads CASSLRGGTDTQYF. The CDR3 region has the DNA TGTGCCAGCAGCTTACGGGGCGGCACAGATACGCAGTATTTT.

V and J are TRBV4-3 and TRBJ2-4; a weak D match, TRBD2 (6 bases). Trimming shortened V by 0 bases and J by 6 bases, and 12 bases separated the two germline ends. CDR3 length equals 15 residues. CDR1 and CDR2 from the germline V gene are LGHNA and YSLEER. The CDR3 DNA is TGCGCCAGCAGCCAAGAGGGAGTGGGGGGAAACATTCAGTACTTC. Translating it yields CASSQEGVGGNIQYF.

J is TRBJ1-5 and V is TRBV6-5; 8 bases line up with TRBD1. The trim removed 3 bases at V and 6 bases at J, leaving 7 bases unmatched. This CDR3 has 15 amino acids. Germline V gene sequence: CDR1 MNHEY, CDR2 SVGAGI. The CDR3 is CASSYAGGLGQPQHF. The CDR3 DNA reads as TGTGCCAGCAGTTATGCAGGGGGCCTAGGTCAGCCCCAGCATTTT.

The J gene is TRBJ1-4, the V gene TRBV18; D is uncertain. V gave up 4 bases and J gave up 8 bases, with 11 bases separating them. The CDR3 spans 13 residues. From germline, CDR1 is KGHSH and CDR2 LQKENI. DNA for the CDR3: TGTGCCAGCTCACTTCGTCCTGCCGAAAAACTGTTTTTT. This encodes CASSLRPAEKLFF.

The chain links TRBV6-1 to TRBJ1-6; D not certain. Germline-derived CDR1 and CDR2 are MNHNS and SASEGT. Between the trimmed V and J ends, which lost 1 base and 10 bases, there was a span of 11 bases. The CDR3 runs to 14 residues. CDR3 protein: CASSEEGRRSPLHF. The CDR3 bases are TGTGCCAGCAGTGAAGAAGGGCGTCGATCACCCCTCCACTTT.

This CDR3 is CASGINRGSSGNTIYF. Written as DNA, the CDR3 is TGTGCCAGCGGGATAAACAGGGGAAGCTCTGGAAACACCATATATTTT. The chain links TRBV5-6 to TRBJ1-3, with 7 bases matching TRBD1. Trimming removed 7 bases from V and 0 bases from J; junction bases left unmatched: 10. Germline assignment: CDR1 SGHDT and CDR2 YYEEEE. The CDR3 covers 16 residues.

The rearrangement links TRBV19 to TRBJ1-6, with 7 bases that match TRBD1. Germline V gene lookup returns CDR1 LNHDA and CDR2 SQIVND (reference sequence). V shed 5 bases, J shed 6 bases, and the junction held 10 bases outside the gene matches. The CDR3 spans 16 residues. CDR3 in DNA: TGTGCCAGTAGTCCCGGACAGGCCGAGGGTAATTCACCCCTCCACTTT. Residues: CASSPGQAEGNSPLHF. The entire variable domain, with the rest obtained from reference TRBV19 and TRBJ1-6, is as follows: DGGITQSPKYLFRKEGQNVTLSCEQNLNHDAMYWYRQDPGQGLRLIYYSQIVNDFQKGDIAEGYSVSREKKESFPLTVTSAQKNPTAFYLCASSPGQAEGNSPLHFGNGTRLTVT.

The rearrangement joins TRBV11-2 to TRBJ1-1; 9 bases match TRBD1. Germline-derived CDR1 and CDR2 are SGHAT and FQNNGV. CDR3 size: 16 residues. Trimming at V came to 0 bases and at J to 1 base, leaving 3 bases not matched to a gene. CDR3 sequence reads: CASSLDQDRGNTEAFF. Here the CDR3 DNA reads TGTGCCAGCAGCTTAGATCAGGACAGGGGGAACACTGAAGCTTTCTTT.

Only one count was recorded for this clone. V is TRBV21-1 and J is TRBJ2-1. TRBV21-1 is given as a pseudogene. This CDR3 is 22 amino acids long. The DNA of the CDR3 is TGTGCCAGCAGCAAATTTAAGGCCAACGAGGAGCTCGGGCGAACCGCCGACAATGAGCAGTTCTTC. Translation: CASSKFKANEELGRTADNEQFF.